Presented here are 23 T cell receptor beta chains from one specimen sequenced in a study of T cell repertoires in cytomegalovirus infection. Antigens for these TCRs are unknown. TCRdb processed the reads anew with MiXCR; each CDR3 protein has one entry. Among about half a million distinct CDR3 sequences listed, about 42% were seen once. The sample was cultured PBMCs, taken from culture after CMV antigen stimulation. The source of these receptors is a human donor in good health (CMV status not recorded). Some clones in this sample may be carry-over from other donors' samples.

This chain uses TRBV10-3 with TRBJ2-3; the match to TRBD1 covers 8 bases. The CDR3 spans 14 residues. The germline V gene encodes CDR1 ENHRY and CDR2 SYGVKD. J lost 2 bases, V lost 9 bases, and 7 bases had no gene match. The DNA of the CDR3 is TGTGCCATAGGTATGGGACAGGCCACAGATACGCAGTATTTT. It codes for CAIGMGQATDTQYF.

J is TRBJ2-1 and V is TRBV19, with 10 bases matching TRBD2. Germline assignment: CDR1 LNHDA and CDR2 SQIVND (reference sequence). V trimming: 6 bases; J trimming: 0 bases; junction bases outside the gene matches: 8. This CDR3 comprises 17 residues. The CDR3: CASRGASGRVSYNEQFF. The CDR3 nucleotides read TGTGCCAGTAGAGGGGCTAGCGGGAGAGTCTCCTACAATGAGCAGTTCTTC.

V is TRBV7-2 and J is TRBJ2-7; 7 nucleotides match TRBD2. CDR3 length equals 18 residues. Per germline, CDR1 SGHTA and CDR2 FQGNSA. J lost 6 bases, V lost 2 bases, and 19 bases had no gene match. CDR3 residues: CASSLTYSGGSSFGEQYF. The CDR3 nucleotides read TGTGCCAGCAGCTTAACCTATTCTGGCGGGAGCTCGTTTGGCGAGCAGTACTTC.

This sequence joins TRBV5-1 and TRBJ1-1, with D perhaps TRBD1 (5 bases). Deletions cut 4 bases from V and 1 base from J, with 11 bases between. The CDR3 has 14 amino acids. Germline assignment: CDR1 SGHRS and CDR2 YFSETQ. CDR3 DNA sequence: TGCGCCAGCAGCAACGGGACCGCGAACACTGAAGCTTTCTTT. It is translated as CASSNGTANTEAFF.

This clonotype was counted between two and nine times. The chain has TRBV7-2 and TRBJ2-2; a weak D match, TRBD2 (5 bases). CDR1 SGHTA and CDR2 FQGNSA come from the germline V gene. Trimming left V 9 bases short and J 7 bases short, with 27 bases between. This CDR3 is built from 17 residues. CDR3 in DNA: TGTGCCAGTACCCGAACCGGACTCACCCCCGAGGACGGGGAGCTGTTTTTT. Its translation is CASTRTGLTPEDGELFF.

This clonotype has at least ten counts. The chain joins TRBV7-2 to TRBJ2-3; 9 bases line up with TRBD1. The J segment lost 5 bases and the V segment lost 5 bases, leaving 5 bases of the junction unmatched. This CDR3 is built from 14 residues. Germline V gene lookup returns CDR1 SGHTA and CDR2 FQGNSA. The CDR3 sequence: CASSPSTGGDTQYF. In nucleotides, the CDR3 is TGTGCCAGCAGCCCCTCGACAGGGGGAGATACGCAGTATTTT. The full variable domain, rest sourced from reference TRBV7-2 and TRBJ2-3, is GAGVSQSPSNKVTEKGKDVELRCDPISGHTALYWYRQSLGQGLEFLIYFQGNSAPDKSGLPSDRFSAERTGGSVSTLTIQRTQQEDSAVYLCASSPSTGGDTQYFGPGTRLTVL.

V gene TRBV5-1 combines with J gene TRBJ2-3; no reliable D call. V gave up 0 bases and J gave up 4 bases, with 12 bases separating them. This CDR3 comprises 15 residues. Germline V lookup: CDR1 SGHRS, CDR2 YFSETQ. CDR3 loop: CASSLARKAADTQYF. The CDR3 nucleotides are TGCGCCAGCAGCTTGGCGAGAAAGGCGGCAGATACGCAGTATTTT.

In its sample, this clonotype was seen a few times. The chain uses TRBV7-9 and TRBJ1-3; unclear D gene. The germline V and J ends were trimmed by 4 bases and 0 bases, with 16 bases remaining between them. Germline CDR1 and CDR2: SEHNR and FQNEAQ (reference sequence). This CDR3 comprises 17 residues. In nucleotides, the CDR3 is TGTGCCAGCAGCTCCGCGGGAGGAAGTACCTCTGGAAACACCATATATTTT. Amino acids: CASSSAGGSTSGNTIYF.

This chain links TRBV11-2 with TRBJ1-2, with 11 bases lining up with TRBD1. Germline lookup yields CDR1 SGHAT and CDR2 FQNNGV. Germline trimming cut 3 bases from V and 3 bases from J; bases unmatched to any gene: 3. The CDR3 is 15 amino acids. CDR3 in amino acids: CASSFRTGGHYGYTF. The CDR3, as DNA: TGTGCCAGCAGCTTTAGGACAGGGGGCCACTATGGCTACACCTTC.

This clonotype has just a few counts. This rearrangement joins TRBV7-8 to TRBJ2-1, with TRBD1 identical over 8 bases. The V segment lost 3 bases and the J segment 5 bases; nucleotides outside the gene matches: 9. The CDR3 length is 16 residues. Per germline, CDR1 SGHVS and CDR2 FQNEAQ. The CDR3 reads CASSFGRTGRNNEQFF. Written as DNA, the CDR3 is TGTGCCAGCAGCTTCGGAAGGACAGGGCGCAACAATGAGCAGTTCTTC.

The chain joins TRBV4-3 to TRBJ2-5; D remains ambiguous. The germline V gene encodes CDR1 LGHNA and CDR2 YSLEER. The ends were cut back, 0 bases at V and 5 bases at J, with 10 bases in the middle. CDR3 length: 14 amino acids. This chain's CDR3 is CASSQDPRTETQYF. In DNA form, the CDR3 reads TGCGCCAGCAGCCAAGACCCCCGTACGGAGACCCAGTACTTC.

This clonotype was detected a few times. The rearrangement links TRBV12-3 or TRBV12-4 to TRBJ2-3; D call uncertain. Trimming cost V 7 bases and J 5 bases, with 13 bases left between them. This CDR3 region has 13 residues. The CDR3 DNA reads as TGTGCCAGCACCCCCGGAACGGAAGATACGCAGTATTTT. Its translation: CASTPGTEDTQYF.

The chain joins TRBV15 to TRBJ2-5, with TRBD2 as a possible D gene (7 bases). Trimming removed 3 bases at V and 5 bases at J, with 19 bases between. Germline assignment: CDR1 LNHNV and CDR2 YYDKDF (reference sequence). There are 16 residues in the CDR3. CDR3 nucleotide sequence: TGTGCCACCAGCAGGACCTGGGGGGGGCGGATGGAGACCCAGTACTTC. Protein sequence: CATSRTWGGRMETQYF. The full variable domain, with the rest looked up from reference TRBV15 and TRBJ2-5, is DAMVIQNPRYQVTQFGKPVTLSCSQTLNHNVMYWYQQKSSQAPKLLFHYYDKDFNNEADTPDNFQSRRPNTSFCFLDIRSPGLGDTAMYLCATSRTWGGRMETQYFGPGTRLLVL.

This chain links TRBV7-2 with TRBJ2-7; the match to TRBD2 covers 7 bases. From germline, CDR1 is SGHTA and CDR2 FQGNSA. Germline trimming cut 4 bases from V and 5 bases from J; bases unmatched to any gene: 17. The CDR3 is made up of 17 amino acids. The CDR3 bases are TGTGCCAGCAGCTCCTCATCGTCGGGCGGGAGTATCGACGAGCAGTACTTC. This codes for CASSSSSSGGSIDEQYF.

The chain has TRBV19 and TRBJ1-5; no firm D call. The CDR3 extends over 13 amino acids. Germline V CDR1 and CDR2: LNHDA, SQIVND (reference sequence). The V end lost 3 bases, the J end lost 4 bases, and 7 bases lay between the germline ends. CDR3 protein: CASSMGYNQPQHF. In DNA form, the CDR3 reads TGTGCCAGTAGTATGGGCTATAATCAGCCCCAGCATTTT.

The CDR3 sequence: CASSRPYGTGTYEQYF. DNA of the CDR3: TGTGCCAGCAGCCGACCCTACGGGACGGGAACCTACGAGCAGTACTTC. The V gene is TRBV11-2, the J gene TRBJ2-7; perhaps D is TRBD1 or TRBD2 (5 bases each). Germline lookup yields CDR1 SGHAT and CDR2 FQNNGV. The CDR3 covers 16 residues. V gave up 5 bases and J gave up 2 bases, with 19 bases separating them.

CDR3 protein: CSATSSGPGNEQFF. CDR3 DNA sequence: TGCAGTGCTACCTCTAGCGGGCCAGGCAATGAGCAGTTCTTC. The gene calls are TRBV20-1 and TRBJ2-1; TRBD2 matches at 8 bases. V shed 4 bases, J shed 6 bases, and the junction held 8 bases outside the gene matches. This CDR3 is 14 amino acids long. Germline V CDR1 and CDR2: DFQATT, SNEGSKA (reference sequence).

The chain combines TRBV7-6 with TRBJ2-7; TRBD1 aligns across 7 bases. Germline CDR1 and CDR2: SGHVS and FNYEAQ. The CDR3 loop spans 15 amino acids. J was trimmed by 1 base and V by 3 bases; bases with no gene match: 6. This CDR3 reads CASSFGRDSSYEQYF. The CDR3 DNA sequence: TGTGCCAGCAGCTTTGGTCGGGACAGTTCCTACGAGCAGTACTTC.

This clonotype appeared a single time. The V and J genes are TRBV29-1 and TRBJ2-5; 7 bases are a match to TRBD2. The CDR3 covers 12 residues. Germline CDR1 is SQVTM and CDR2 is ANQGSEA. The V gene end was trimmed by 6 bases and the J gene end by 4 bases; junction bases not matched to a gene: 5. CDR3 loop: CSVGEGPETQYF. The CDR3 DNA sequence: TGCAGCGTCGGGGAGGGGCCAGAGACCCAGTACTTC.

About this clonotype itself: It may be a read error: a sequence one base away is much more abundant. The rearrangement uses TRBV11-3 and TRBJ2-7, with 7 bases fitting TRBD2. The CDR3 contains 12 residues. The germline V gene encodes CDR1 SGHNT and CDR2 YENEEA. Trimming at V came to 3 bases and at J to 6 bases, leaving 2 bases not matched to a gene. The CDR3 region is CASSFSGGEQYF. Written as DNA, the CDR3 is TGTGCCAGCAGCTTTTCGGGGGGCGAGCAGTACTTC. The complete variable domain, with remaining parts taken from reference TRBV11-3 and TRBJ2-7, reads EAGVVQSPRYKIIEKKQPVAFWCNPISGHNTLYWYLQNLGQGPELLIRYENEEAVDDSQLPKDRFSAERLKGVDSTLKIQPAELGDSAVYLCASSFSGGEQYFGPGTRLTVT.

The CDR3 protein is CASSISQGDLNIQYF. Written as DNA, the CDR3 is TGTGCCAGCAGTATCTCACAGGGTGATCTAAACATTCAGTACTTC. The chain recombines TRBV12-3 or TRBV12-4 with TRBJ2-4; tentative D call: TRBD1 (6 bases). V lost 5 bases and J 6 bases, leaving 17 bases between the germline ends. The CDR3 length is 15 residues.

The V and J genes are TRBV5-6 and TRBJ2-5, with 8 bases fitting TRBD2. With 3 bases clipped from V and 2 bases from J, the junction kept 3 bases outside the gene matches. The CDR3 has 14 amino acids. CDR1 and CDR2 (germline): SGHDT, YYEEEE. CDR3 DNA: TGTGCCAGCAGCTCCGTAGCGGGACAAGAGACCCAGTACTTC. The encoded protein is CASSSVAGQETQYF.

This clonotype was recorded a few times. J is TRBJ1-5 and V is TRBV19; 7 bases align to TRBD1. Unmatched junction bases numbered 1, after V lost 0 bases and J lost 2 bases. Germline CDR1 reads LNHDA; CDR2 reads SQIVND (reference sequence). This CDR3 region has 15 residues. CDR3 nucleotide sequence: TGTGCCAGTAGTATAGATGACAGGGGCAATCAGCCCCAGCATTTT. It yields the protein CASSIDDRGNQPQHF. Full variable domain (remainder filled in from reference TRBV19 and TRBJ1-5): DGGITQSPKYLFRKEGQNVTLSCEQNLNHDAMYWYRQDPGQGLRLIYYSQIVNDFQKGDIAEGYSVSREKKESFPLTVTSAQKNPTAFYLCASSIDDRGNQPQHFGDGTRLSIL.